The 9 T cell receptor beta chains reported below all come from one sample, sequenced in a study of shared clonotypes between healthy human individuals. Naivety among CD8 cells was defined by CD45RO negativity and positive CCR7 selection, thereby excluding terminally differentiated effector memory CD45RA+ cells. The table came from immunoSEQ multiplex PCR; TCRdb's copy has only in-frame clones and leaves some out. The data hold 650,000 to 800,000 clones, with 92% observed a single time. The sequencing input was naive CD8+ T cells sorted from blood. The receptors originated from a man under 40 in good health.

The chain uses TRBV6-1 and TRBJ2-2; 7 positions agree with TRBD2. Losses at the gene ends were 1 base for V and 4 bases for J; bases not matched to a gene: 9. Germline CDR1 reads MNHNS; CDR2 reads SASEGT. The length of the CDR3 is 17 residues. DNA of the CDR3: TGTGCCAGCAGTGAAGTCGGGGCGGGAGTTGGCACCGGGGAGCTGTTTTTT. It codes for CASSEVGAGVGTGELFF.

The chain couples TRBV30 to TRBJ2-7; D is perhaps TRBD1 or TRBD2 (5 bases each). CDR3 size: 11 residues. Germline V gene data show CDR1 as GTSNPN and CDR2 as SVGIG (reference sequence). Trimming removed 5 bases from V and 6 bases from J, with 11 bases in between. The CDR3 loop is CAWGDAGEQYF. The CDR3 bases are TGTGCCTGGGGGGACGCCGGCGAGCAGTACTTC.

The rearrangement links TRBV28 to TRBJ2-1; TRBD2 matches 10 bases. The length of the CDR3 is 19 residues. V lost 4 bases, J lost 0 bases, and 12 bases stayed unmatched. Germline V gene data show CDR1 as MDHEN and CDR2 as SYDVKM. DNA for the CDR3: TGTGCCAGCAGTTCCGCGGAGCTAGCGGGGGCCAGCTCCTACAATGAGCAGTTCTTC. This sequence encodes CASSSAELAGASSYNEQFF.

The rearrangement uses TRBV27 and TRBJ1-5, with no clear D. The V gene's germline CDR1 is MNHEY and CDR2 SMNVEV (reference sequence). The CDR3 has 14 residues. Trimming pared 3 bases from V and 7 bases from J, leaving 13 bases between. The CDR3 spells CASSLGKRLQPQHF. The CDR3 nucleotides are TGTGCCAGCAGTTTGGGCAAGCGCCTACAGCCCCAGCATTTT.

The V call is TRBV11-2, the J call TRBJ2-1; D is ambiguous. V was pared by 4 bases and J by 0 bases, with 4 bases between. This CDR3 has 13 residues. The germline V gene encodes CDR1 SGHAT and CDR2 FQNNGV. For the CDR3, the DNA is TGTGCCAGCAGCTGGAGCTCCTACAATGAGCAGTTCTTC. Translation gives CASSWSSYNEQFF.

The chain carries TRBV7-2 and TRBJ2-1; 11 bases are a match to TRBD2. CDR3 length equals 15 residues. Per the germline V gene, CDR1 is SGHTA and CDR2 is FQGNSA. V shed 5 bases, J shed 4 bases, and the junction held 4 bases outside the gene matches. CDR3 in amino acids: CASSTGTSGYNEQFF. CDR3 nucleotides: TGTGCCAGCAGCACCGGGACTAGCGGTTACAATGAGCAGTTCTTC. Full variable domain (rest looked up from reference TRBV7-2 and TRBJ2-1): GAGVSQSPSNKVTEKGKDVELRCDPISGHTALYWYRQSLGQGLEFLIYFQGNSAPDKSGLPSDRFSAERTGGSVSTLTIQRTQQEDSAVYLCASSTGTSGYNEQFFGPGTRLTVL.

On this clone: Other DNA sequences in the sample encode the same CDR3. The chain employs TRBV9 and TRBJ2-1; TRBD2 aligns across 10 bases. The CDR3 has 15 amino acids. Germline values: CDR1 SGDLS, CDR2 YYNGEE. J was trimmed by 4 bases and V by 2 bases; bases with no gene match: 3. CDR3 in amino acids: CASSVLAGVYNEQFF. The CDR3 region has the DNA TGTGCCAGCAGCGTCCTAGCGGGAGTGTACAATGAGCAGTTCTTC.

CDR3 loop: CASSKPGTGMAKNIQYF. The CDR3, as DNA: TGTGCCAGCAGCAAACCAGGGACAGGGATGGCCAAAAACATTCAGTACTTC. The V gene is TRBV21-1, the J gene TRBJ2-4; the D call of TRBD1 is as the table states it, not checked on the DNA. TRBV21-1 is given as a pseudogene. There are 17 residues in the CDR3.

As regards this clone: This sample also contains other DNA sequences that code for the same CDR3. The J gene is TRBJ2-7, the V gene TRBV14; D is undetermined. The CDR3 extends over 12 amino acids. The V end lost 1 base, the J end lost 4 bases, and 5 bases lay between the germline ends. Looked up from germline, CDR1 is SGHDN and CDR2 is FVKESK. The CDR3 nucleotides read TGTGCCAGCAGCCAAGTCCGATACGAGCAGTACTTC. Translating gives CASSQVRYEQYF.